These 30 T cell receptor beta chains share one sample of origin, sequenced in a study of molecular identifiers for immune sequencing clone quantification. Each CDR3 protein is one row after TCRdb ran MiXCR on the PCR reads. Here the sample spans about 510,000 distinct CDR3 sequences, roughly 23% being singletons. The sequenced sample was naive CD8+ T cells from blood, with Jurkat cell RNA spiked in. Specified subset: FACS-sorted CD8+CD4-CCR7+CD45RA+ naive T cells. Receptor source: a human donor in good health. Some libraries in this study had Jurkat cell RNA spiked in.

The table lists this clonotype with a few counts. The chain couples TRBV30 to TRBJ1-2; 7 nucleotides match TRBD1. The J segment lost 8 bases and the V segment lost 5 bases, leaving 8 bases of the junction unmatched. This CDR3 is built from 12 residues. The germline V gene encodes CDR1 GTSNPN and CDR2 SVGIG (reference sequence). The CDR3 DNA reads as TGTGCCTGGGCAGGGGACAGAGGGGGCTACACCTTC. Translation: CAWAGDRGGYTF. Based on the CDR3 plus reference TRBV30 and TRBJ1-2, the full variable domain is SQTIHQWPATLVQPVGSPLSLECTVEGTSNPNLYWYRQAAGRGLQLLFYSVGIGQISSEVPQNLSASRPQDRQFILSSKKLLLSDSGFYLCAWAGDRGGYTFGSGTRLTVV.

The table lists this clonotype with a few counts. This chain links TRBV7-9 with TRBJ2-1; D is ambiguous. V dropped 5 bases and J dropped 7 bases, with 6 bases sitting between them. The CDR3 is 11 residues long. CDR1 and CDR2 from the germline V gene are SEHNR and FQNEAQ (reference sequence). CDR3 residues: CASSPTNEQFF. The CDR3 DNA sequence: TGTGCCAGCAGCCCAACTAATGAGCAGTTCTTC.

The sample holds many counts of this clonotype. The chain carries TRBV12-5 and TRBJ1-1, with a weak D call TRBD1 (5 bases). Germline V gene lookup returns CDR1 LGHNT and CDR2 FRNRAP. CDR3 length: 13 residues. Trimming pared 1 base from V and 5 bases from J, leaving 8 bases between. This CDR3 is CASGLGGETEAFF. CDR3 bases: TGTGCTAGTGGTTTGGGGGGGGAAACTGAAGCTTTCTTT. Full variable domain (outside the CDR3, taken from reference TRBV12-5 and TRBJ1-1): DARVTQTPRHKVTEMGQEVTMRCQPILGHNTVFWYRQTMMQGLELLAYFRNRAPLDDSGMPKDRFSAEMPDATLATLKIQPSEPRDSAVYFCASGLGGETEAFFGQGTRLTVV.

This clonotype was picked up a small number of times. The chain combines TRBV19 with TRBJ2-1; 9 bases agree with TRBD1. The CDR3 contains 15 residues. Looked up from germline, CDR1 is LNHDA and CDR2 is SQIVND (reference sequence). Unmatched junction bases numbered 2, after V lost 2 bases and J lost 3 bases. The DNA for the CDR3 is TGTGCCAGTAGTATATGGACAGGGGACTACAATGAGCAGTTCTTC. It translates to CASSIWTGDYNEQFF.

Comments on this clonotype: This may be a read error: a much more frequent sequence differs by one nucleotide. The CDR3 bases are TGCAGTGCTGACGGGGACAGGGTGCAAGAGACCCAGTACTTC. Translated: CSADGDRVQETQYF. V is TRBV20-1 and J is TRBJ2-5, with 9 bases lining up with TRBD1. CDR3 size: 14 residues. Germline trimming cut 5 bases from V and 2 bases from J; bases unmatched to any gene: 6. CDR1 and CDR2 from the germline V gene are DFQATT and SNEGSKA (reference sequence).

A remark on this clonotype: This may stem from a read error, because a much larger clone lies one nucleotide away. V gene TRBV5-6 combines with J gene TRBJ1-1; D remains unclear. This CDR3 has 16 amino acids. V dropped 2 bases and J dropped 5 bases, with 19 bases sitting between them. CDR1 is SGHDT and CDR2 is YYEEEE in the germline V gene. The DNA for the CDR3 is TGTGCCAGCAGCTTCTCGAACAAGCGAGTTCGAACTGAAGCTTTCTTT. Its translation: CASSFSNKRVRTEAFF.

The chain combines TRBV6-2 or TRBV6-3 with TRBJ2-3; D remains unclear. The CDR3 has 14 amino acids. V dropped 5 bases and J dropped 0 bases, with 9 bases sitting between them. In germline, CDR1 is MNHEY, CDR2 SVGEGT. The CDR3 DNA sequence: TGTGCCAGCAGTAGAGCGTCTAGCACAGATACGCAGTATTTT. It codes for CASSRASSTDTQYF.

In this sample, this clonotype turned up many times. The rearrangement uses TRBV7-9 and TRBJ1-5; D possibly corresponds to TRBD1 (5 bases). Germline V gene data show CDR1 as SEHNR and CDR2 as FQNEAQ (reference sequence). Trimming removed 4 bases at V and 3 bases at J, with 16 bases between. The CDR3 length is 16 residues. Here the CDR3 DNA reads TGTGCCAGCAGCTCCTCACGGGGGTCGGTCAATCAGCCCCAGCATTTT. Translating gives CASSSSRGSVNQPQHF.

This clonotype has ten or more counts. The rearrangement joins TRBV20-1 to TRBJ1-1; D remains ambiguous. Between the trimmed V and J ends, which lost 0 bases and 3 bases, there was a span of 17 bases. The CDR3 runs to 16 residues. The germline V gene encodes CDR1 DFQATT and CDR2 SNEGSKA (reference sequence). The CDR3 DNA follows: TGCAGTGCTAGAGACTTTACGGCCGCGATATACACTGAAGCTTTCTTT. Translated, it gives CSARDFTAAIYTEAFF.

This clonotype came up a few times. The gene calls are TRBV20-1 and TRBJ2-7; D tentatively reads TRBD1 or TRBD2 (5 bases each). The CDR3 length is 13 residues. V dropped 0 bases and J dropped 4 bases, with 10 bases sitting between them. CDR1 is DFQATT and CDR2 is SNEGSKA in the germline V gene (reference sequence). In DNA form, the CDR3 reads TGCAGTGCTAGAGAGGGACCCTCTTACGAGCAGTACTTC. This translates into CSAREGPSYEQYF.

Regarding this clonotype: A read error may explain this, as a much larger clone is one base away. The DNA for the CDR3 is TGCGCCAGCAGCTTGGACAGTTGGTCGGGGGGGCAGTACTTC. It codes for CASSLDSWSGGQYF. This chain connects TRBV5-1 to TRBJ2-7; 7 bases map to TRBD2. V was clipped by 0 bases and J by 9 bases; unmatched bases: 9. The length of the CDR3 is 14 residues. The germline gives CDR1 SGHRS, CDR2 YFSETQ.

The sample holds many counts of this clonotype. The chain employs TRBV15 and TRBJ2-5; 7 bases align to TRBD1. The CDR3 extends over 14 amino acids. In germline, CDR1 is LNHNV, CDR2 YYDKDF (reference sequence). V lost 0 bases to trimming and J lost 3 bases; unmatched junction nucleotides: 1. CDR3 DNA: TGTGCCACCAGCAGAGATGGGACAGAAGAGACCCAGTACTTC. It encodes CATSRDGTEETQYF. Together with reference TRBV15 and TRBJ2-5, the CDR3 gives the full variable domain: DAMVIQNPRYQVTQFGKPVTLSCSQTLNHNVMYWYQQKSSQAPKLLFHYYDKDFNNEADTPDNFQSRRPNTSFCFLDIRSPGLGDTAMYLCATSRDGTEETQYFGPGTRLLVL.

The sample holds a few counts of this clonotype. The rearrangement uses TRBV12-3 or TRBV12-4 and TRBJ1-1; no reliable D call. CDR3 length: 15 amino acids. The V gene lost 2 bases and the J gene lost 4 bases, with 14 bases spanning the gap. The CDR3: CASSLTGLEGTEAFF. CDR3 coding DNA: TGTGCCAGCAGTTTAACCGGGTTGGAGGGCACTGAAGCTTTCTTT.

The rearrangement uses TRBV9 and TRBJ2-3, with D possibly TRBD2 on 6 matching bases. The CDR3 consists of 15 residues. Trimming pared 0 bases from V and 5 bases from J, leaving 13 bases between. Germline CDR1 is SGDLS and CDR2 is YYNGEE. The CDR3 bases are TGTGCCAGCAGCGTAGGAGGGAGGCATGTAGATACGCAGTATTTT. It yields the protein CASSVGGRHVDTQYF.

This chain connects TRBV19 to TRBJ2-1; 7 nucleotides match TRBD2. Germline V gene lookup returns CDR1 LNHDA and CDR2 SQIVND (reference sequence). V lost 1 base, J lost 1 base, and 1 base stayed unmatched. The CDR3 has 15 residues. The CDR3 loop reads CASSIGAGSYNEQFF. In DNA form, the CDR3 reads TGTGCCAGTAGTATAGGAGCGGGGTCCTACAATGAGCAGTTCTTC. The variable domain in full, with the rest retrieved from reference TRBV19 and TRBJ2-1, is DGGITQSPKYLFRKEGQNVTLSCEQNLNHDAMYWYRQDPGQGLRLIYYSQIVNDFQKGDIAEGYSVSREKKESFPLTVTSAQKNPTAFYLCASSIGAGSYNEQFFGPGTRLTVL.

The chain is built from TRBV29-1 and TRBJ2-7; 13 bases match TRBD2. This CDR3 contains 14 residues. Germline CDR1 is SQVTM and CDR2 is ANQGSEA. Germline trimming cut 3 bases from V and 4 bases from J; bases unmatched to any gene: 3. Here the CDR3 reads CSVEGLAGTYEQYF. CDR3 nucleotides: TGCAGCGTTGAGGGACTAGCGGGAACTTACGAGCAGTACTTC.

This chain connects TRBV5-1 to TRBJ1-1; a weak D match, TRBD1 (6 bases). Per the germline V gene, CDR1 is SGHRS and CDR2 is YFSETQ. The length of the CDR3 is 15 residues. Trimming pared 4 bases from V and 6 bases from J, leaving 19 bases between. CDR3 region: CASSVEPDRRPEAFF. In nucleotides, the CDR3 is TGCGCCAGCAGCGTAGAGCCAGACAGGCGCCCTGAAGCTTTCTTT.

In this sample, this clonotype turned up many times. The V gene is TRBV7-9, the J gene TRBJ2-5; D possibly uses TRBD1 or TRBD2 (5 bases each). Germline loops: CDR1 SEHNR, CDR2 FQNEAQ (reference sequence). The CDR3 runs to 17 residues. V was pared by 5 bases and J by 5 bases, with 24 bases between. CDR3 protein: CASSQTPGRSREETQYF. CDR3 nucleotides: TGTGCCAGCAGCCAAACCCCGGGACGGAGCCGCGAGGAGACCCAGTACTTC.

This clonotype showed up many times. The V call is TRBV6-2 or TRBV6-3, the J call TRBJ1-1, with D hard to call. Germline assignment: CDR1 MNHEY and CDR2 SVGEGT. The CDR3 is 14 residues long. V was trimmed by 7 bases and J by 2 bases, leaving 14 bases between them. The CDR3 DNA reads as TGTGCCAGCACCGAAGGACCGAGTAACACTGAAGCTTTCTTT. Protein: CASTEGPSNTEAFF.

This clonotype was seen at least ten times. The rearrangement joins TRBV12-3 or TRBV12-4 to TRBJ2-3; TRBD2 matches at 13 bases. The CDR3 has 17 amino acids. Unmatched junction bases numbered 6, after V lost 1 base and J lost 5 bases. The CDR3 loop is CASSLGTSGGAQDTQYF. The CDR3 DNA sequence: TGTGCCAGCAGTTTAGGGACTAGCGGGGGCGCACAAGATACGCAGTATTTT.

In its sample, this clonotype was seen many times. The V and J genes are TRBV20-1 and TRBJ2-7, with TRBD1 as a possible D gene (6 bases). The CDR3 runs to 15 residues. The germline V gene has CDR1 DFQATT and CDR2 SNEGSKA (reference sequence). The V and J ends lost 1 base and 3 bases respectively, with 16 bases between them. The CDR3 sequence is CSARAQEGGFYEQYF. CDR3 nucleotides: TGCAGTGCTAGAGCTCAGGAAGGGGGATTCTACGAGCAGTACTTC.

This clonotype was counted many times. The chain couples TRBV28 to TRBJ2-7; D is ambiguous. The CDR3 totals 15 residues. Germline V gene data show CDR1 as MDHEN and CDR2 as SYDVKM. V shed 4 bases and J shed 3 bases, with 16 bases lying between them. This CDR3 is CASSWASDGFYEQYF. Here the CDR3 DNA reads TGTGCCAGCAGTTGGGCCTCCGACGGATTCTACGAGCAGTACTTC.

This clonotype appeared many times. V gene TRBV9 combines with J gene TRBJ1-5, with D tentatively TRBD1 (6 bases). V was pared by 0 bases and J by 7 bases, with 17 bases between. The length of the CDR3 is 16 residues. Germline V gene data show CDR1 as SGDLS and CDR2 as YYNGEE. The CDR3 DNA reads as TGTGCCAGCAGCGTAGGGGGTGACAGTGGGGGCCAGCCCCAGCATTTT. This translates into CASSVGGDSGGQPQHF. The complete variable domain, with remaining parts taken from reference TRBV9 and TRBJ1-5, reads DSGVTQTPKHLITATGQRVTLRCSPRSGDLSVYWYQQSLDQGLQFLIQYYNGEERAKGNILERFSAQQFPDLHSELNLSSLELGDSALYFCASSVGGDSGGQPQHFGDGTRLSIL.

Only a few counts were recorded for this clonotype. This CDR3 reads CACLRSTSYNEQFF. CDR3 in DNA: TGTGCCTGCCTTAGGTCCACCTCCTACAATGAGCAGTTCTTC. This rearrangement joins TRBV12-3 or TRBV12-4 to TRBJ2-1; D unclear. V was shortened by 11 bases and J by 0 bases, with 14 bases between the two germline ends. There are 14 residues in the CDR3.

This chain links TRBV27 with TRBJ2-3; D unclear. The germline gives CDR1 MNHEY, CDR2 SMNVEV (reference sequence). V lost 5 bases, J lost 0 bases, and 15 bases lay in between. The CDR3 loop spans 16 amino acids. This chain's CDR3 is CASSPLAVASTDTQYF. CDR3 DNA sequence: TGTGCCAGCAGTCCACTCGCGGTTGCTAGCACAGATACGCAGTATTTT.

This clonotype was seen at least ten times. V usage is TRBV7-6 and J usage is TRBJ2-5; D remains ambiguous. Germline CDR1 reads SGHVS; CDR2 reads FNYEAQ. The CDR3 is 16 amino acids. The ends were cut back, 5 bases at V and 5 bases at J, with 21 bases in the middle. CDR3 sequence: CASSPNLDAVVETQYF. CDR3 DNA sequence: TGTGCCAGCAGCCCTAATTTGGACGCGGTAGTGGAGACCCAGTACTTC.

This clonotype was seen repeatedly, ten times or more. The chain uses TRBV12-3 or TRBV12-4 and TRBJ1-2; the D is unclear. V lost 3 bases to trimming and J lost 3 bases, with 8 bases between them. The CDR3 contains 13 residues. The CDR3 is CASSLSSHYGYTF. CDR3 nucleotide sequence: TGTGCCAGCAGTTTGTCATCCCACTATGGCTACACCTTC.

This clonotype was counted ten times or more. The chain uses TRBV12-5 and TRBJ2-7; D is possibly TRBD2 (6 bases). V dropped 0 bases and J dropped 6 bases, with 18 bases sitting between them. From germline, CDR1 is LGHNT and CDR2 FRNRAP. There are 16 residues in the CDR3. This CDR3 is CASGLVLKGGYGEQYF. The CDR3 coding sequence is TGTGCTAGTGGTTTGGTCCTCAAAGGAGGGTACGGCGAGCAGTACTTC. The variable domain in full, completed from reference TRBV12-5 and TRBJ2-7, reads DARVTQTPRHKVTEMGQEVTMRCQPILGHNTVFWYRQTMMQGLELLAYFRNRAPLDDSGMPKDRFSAEMPDATLATLKIQPSEPRDSAVYFCASGLVLKGGYGEQYFGPGTRLTVT.

The sample holds many counts of this clonotype. This chain's CDR3 is CSVRRNNEQFF. DNA for the CDR3: TGCAGCGTTCGCAGGAACAATGAGCAGTTCTTC. V gene TRBV29-1 combines with J gene TRBJ2-1; D is unresolved. CDR1 is SQVTM and CDR2 is ANQGSEA in the germline V gene. The CDR3 covers 11 residues. The V gene lost 5 bases and the J gene lost 5 bases, with 7 bases spanning the gap.

At least ten counts were recorded for this clonotype. The CDR3 DNA sequence: TGTGCCAGCAGCTTGAGGGGGGACAGGGAGTACGTTCGGGGCACAGATACGCAGTATTTT. Translated: CASSLRGDREYVRGTDTQYF. The J gene is TRBJ2-3, the V gene TRBV7-2; 9 nucleotides line up with TRBD1. CDR3 size: 20 residues. Germline V gene lookup returns CDR1 SGHTA and CDR2 FQGNSA. With 3 bases clipped from V and 1 base from J, the junction kept 17 bases outside the gene matches.